What follows are 25 T cell receptor beta chains derived from one specimen sequenced in a study of T-cell memory formation after mild COVID-19. TCRdb re-called the 5' RACE reads with MiXCR, one entry per CDR3 protein. Among fewer than 250,000 distinct CDR3 sequences listed, roughly a tenth were seen once. The sample taken for sequencing was PBMCs or a T cell subset sorted from them (not recorded which). These receptors came from a man between 18 and 35 years old who had mild COVID-19 (a few samples of this study predate the infection). Cell type and time point are not known.

The chain couples TRBV7-2 to TRBJ2-3; D is undetermined. In germline, CDR1 is SGHTA, CDR2 FQGNSA. Trimming cost V 1 base and J 5 bases, with 4 bases left between them. The CDR3 extends over 12 amino acids. The CDR3 region has the DNA TGTGCCAGCAGCTTAGTCAGAGATACGCAGTATTTT. Amino acids: CASSLVRDTQYF.

This chain links TRBV4-2 with TRBJ2-5; 7 nucleotides line up with TRBD1. The CDR3 covers 15 residues. Germline CDR1 and CDR2: LGHNA and YNFKEQ. J lost 7 bases, V lost 4 bases, and 12 bases had no gene match. The CDR3 coding sequence is TGTGCCAGCAGCCCGCTACAGGGGTCTATAGGGACCCAGTACTTC. This encodes CASSPLQGSIGTQYF.

In its sample, this clonotype was seen a few times. This chain joins TRBV3-1 and TRBJ2-1, with TRBD2 matching over 10 bases. V trimming: 6 bases; J trimming: 6 bases; junction bases outside the gene matches: 2. Germline lookup yields CDR1 LGHDT and CDR2 YNNKEL (reference sequence). This CDR3 spans 13 amino acids. CDR3 DNA: TGTGCCAGCAGAGGACTAGCGGTCAATGAGCAGTTCTTC. It is translated as CASRGLAVNEQFF.

This clonotype was picked up a small number of times. J is TRBJ1-5 and V is TRBV18; D uncertain. The CDR3 spans 13 residues. V lost 2 bases to trimming and J lost 8 bases, with 10 bases between them. Germline V lookup: CDR1 KGHSH, CDR2 LQKENI. The CDR3 reads CASSPRNGEPQHF. Written as DNA, the CDR3 is TGTGCCAGCTCACCAAGGAATGGGGAGCCCCAGCATTTT. The variable domain in full, with the rest retrieved from reference TRBV18 and TRBJ1-5, is NAGVMQNPRHLVRRRGQEARLRCSPMKGHSHVYWYRQLPEEGLKFMVYLQKENIIDESGMPKERFSAEFPKEGPSILRIQQVVRGDSAAYFCASSPRNGEPQHFGDGTRLSIL.

This clonotype turned up a few times. The V call is TRBV11-3, the J call TRBJ2-3; 8 nucleotides line up with TRBD1. V dropped 3 bases and J dropped 0; count of bases not matched to a gene: 11. This CDR3 contains 18 residues. CDR1 and CDR2 from the germline V gene are SGHNT and YENEEA. This chain's CDR3 is CASSFYSPGQASTDTQYF. CDR3 coding DNA: TGTGCCAGCAGCTTCTACTCCCCGGGACAGGCTAGCACAGATACGCAGTATTTT. Variable domain in full (rest from reference TRBV11-3 and TRBJ2-3): EAGVVQSPRYKIIEKKQPVAFWCNPISGHNTLYWYLQNLGQGPELLIRYENEEAVDDSQLPKDRFSAERLKGVDSTLKIQPAELGDSAVYLCASSFYSPGQASTDTQYFGPGTRLTVL.

This clonotype was detected many times. The chain links TRBV5-1 to TRBJ1-5; D is ambiguous. CDR3 size: 14 residues. V was shortened by 2 bases and J by 8 bases, with 14 bases between the two germline ends. Germline V gives CDR1 SGHRS, CDR2 YFSETQ. CDR3 residues: CASSFAGPNEPQHF. CDR3 DNA: TGCGCCAGCAGCTTTGCCGGGCCGAATGAGCCCCAGCATTTT. The entire variable domain, with the rest obtained from reference TRBV5-1 and TRBJ1-5, is as follows: KAGVTQTPRYLIKTRGQQVTLSCSPISGHRSVSWYQQTPGQGLQFLFEYFSETQRNKGNFPGRFSGRQFSNSRSEMNVSTLELGDSALYLCASSFAGPNEPQHFGDGTRLSIL.

The chain carries TRBV28 and TRBJ1-4, with a tentative D call TRBD1 (5 bases). The CDR3 consists of 15 residues. Trimming removed 3 bases at V and 7 bases at J, with 15 bases between. Germline V CDR1 and CDR2: MDHEN, SYDVKM. The CDR3 DNA is TGTGCCAGCAGTTTGGAGGGGACGAGGCTTGAAAAACTGTTTTTT. As protein: CASSLEGTRLEKLFF.

The table lists this clonotype with a few counts. The chain links TRBV4-3 to TRBJ1-1, with TRBD1 matching 7 bases. CDR1 and CDR2 (germline): LGHNA, YSLEER. J gave up 7 bases and V 3 bases, and 14 bases lay outside the gene matches. The CDR3 covers 16 residues. This CDR3 reads CASSHRPDDRVGEAFF. The CDR3 coding sequence is TGCGCCAGCAGCCACCGCCCAGATGACAGGGTTGGTGAAGCTTTCTTT.

The chain joins TRBV29-1 to TRBJ2-5; D remains unclear. The CDR3 runs 10 residues. CDR1 is SQVTM, CDR2 ANQGSEA, per germline. Trimming shortened V by 6 bases and J by 1 base, and 3 bases separated the two germline ends. The CDR3 region has the DNA TGCAGCGTACTCCAAGAGACCCAGTACTTC. Protein product: CSVLQETQYF.

This clonotype has at least ten counts. The chain links TRBV5-5 to TRBJ2-1, with D tentatively TRBD2 (6 bases). V was trimmed by 3 bases and J by 9 bases, leaving 13 bases between them. Germline loops: CDR1 SGHKS, CDR2 YYEKEE (reference sequence). This CDR3 has 13 residues. The CDR3 coding sequence is TGTGCCAGCAGCTCAGTGGGGGACTTTGAGCAGTTCTTC. It translates to CASSSVGDFEQFF. The full variable domain, rest sourced from reference TRBV5-5 and TRBJ2-1, is DAGVTQSPTHLIKTRGQQVTLRCSPISGHKSVSWYQQVLGQGPQFIFQYYEKEERGRGNFPDRFSARQFPNYSSELNVNALLLGDSALYLCASSSVGDFEQFFGPGTRLTVL.

This clonotype was recorded a few times. V and J are TRBV9 and TRBJ2-2; D is possibly TRBD2 (6 bases). The V end was cut by 0 bases, the J end by 1 base, with 10 bases between. This CDR3 contains 16 residues. From germline, CDR1 is SGDLS and CDR2 YYNGEE. The CDR3 region is CASSVEGSGNTGELFF. CDR3 DNA: TGTGCCAGCAGCGTAGAGGGTAGCGGGAACACCGGGGAGCTGTTTTTT.

This clonotype has more than one count but fewer than ten. This CDR3 is CASSERAISSYNEQFF. CDR3 coding DNA: TGTGCCAGCAGTGAGAGGGCCATTAGCTCCTACAATGAGCAGTTCTTC. This chain uses TRBV2 with TRBJ2-1; D possibly corresponds to TRBD2 (5 bases). The CDR3 is 16 amino acids. Germline loops: CDR1 SNHLY, CDR2 FYNNEI. Trimming shortened V by 3 bases and J by 0 bases, and 12 bases separated the two germline ends.

The chain has TRBV6-2 or TRBV6-3 and TRBJ2-1; 11 nucleotides agree with TRBD2. With V trimmed by 6 bases and J by 3 bases, 16 bases remained unmatched. The CDR3 sequence is 19 residues long. Germline CDR1 reads MNHEY; CDR2 reads SVGEGT. CDR3: CASRPRLAGRPDRYNEQFF. The CDR3 bases are TGTGCCAGCAGGCCTCGACTAGCGGGGAGGCCAGACCGCTACAATGAGCAGTTCTTC.

The genes are TRBV7-3 and TRBJ2-2; 8 bases agree with TRBD1. V lost 3 bases to trimming and J lost 3 bases; unmatched junction nucleotides: 3. The CDR3 is 15 residues long. Germline V gene lookup returns CDR1 SGHTA and CDR2 FQGTGA. Here the CDR3 DNA reads TGTGCCAGCAGCTTCGGACAGGGTCACACCGGGGAGCTGTTTTTT. The encoded protein is CASSFGQGHTGELFF. Based on the CDR3 plus reference TRBV7-3 and TRBJ2-2, the full variable domain is GAGVSQTPSNKVTEKGKYVELRCDPISGHTALYWYRQSLGQGPEFLIYFQGTGAADDSGLPNDRFFAVRPEGSVSTLKIQRTERGDSAVYLCASSFGQGHTGELFFGEGSRLTVL.

Only a few counts were recorded for this clonotype. The rearrangement uses TRBV28 and TRBJ2-6; D ambiguous. The germline V and J ends were trimmed by 5 bases and 2 bases, with 10 bases remaining between them. The CDR3 length is 15 residues. Germline V gives CDR1 MDHEN, CDR2 SYDVKM. CDR3 residues: CASSIWSAGANVLTF. For the CDR3, the DNA is TGTGCCAGCAGTATCTGGAGTGCTGGGGCCAACGTCCTGACTTTC.

The V call is TRBV5-5, the J call TRBJ1-3, with TRBD1 identical over 8 bases. The trim removed 1 base at V and 3 bases at J, leaving 6 bases unmatched. Germline assignment: CDR1 SGHKS and CDR2 YYEKEE (reference sequence). This CDR3 comprises 16 residues. DNA for the CDR3: TGTGCCAGCAGCTTGAAGGACAGGGTTTATGGAAACACCATATATTTT. Translation gives CASSLKDRVYGNTIYF. The full variable domain, in which reference TRBV5-5 and TRBJ1-3 provide the parts outside the CDR3, is DAGVTQSPTHLIKTRGQQVTLRCSPISGHKSVSWYQQVLGQGPQFIFQYYEKEERGRGNFPDRFSARQFPNYSSELNVNALLLGDSALYLCASSLKDRVYGNTIYFGEGSWLTVV.

This clonotype was observed a few times. Relative to the germline gene, one junction end is altered; a read error may explain this. The chain combines TRBV6-6 with TRBJ1-5; D not resolved. Germline V CDR1 and CDR2: MNHNY, SVGAGI (reference sequence). This CDR3 has 14 residues. CDR3 in amino acids: CASSYSRPNLPQHF. CDR3 coding DNA: TGTGCCAGCAGTTACTCGCGCCCTAATCTGCCCCAGCATTTT.

In this sample, this clonotype turned up many times. V is TRBV7-2 and J is TRBJ2-5; D unresolved. Looked up from germline, CDR1 is SGHTA and CDR2 is FQGNSA. The CDR3 has 15 residues. V shed 0 bases and J shed 0 bases, with 8 bases lying between them. The CDR3 bases are TGTGCCAGCAGCTTAGCTGGAACCTACCAAGAGACCCAGTACTTC. Its translation is CASSLAGTYQETQYF.

The V gene is TRBV7-9, the J gene TRBJ2-1; D possibly corresponds to TRBD2 (6 bases). Germline-derived CDR1 and CDR2 are SEHNR and FQNEAQ (reference sequence). V gave up 1 base and J gave up 9 bases, with 13 bases separating them. CDR3 length: 14 residues. For the CDR3, the DNA is TGTGCCAGCAGCTTAGGTGGGGGGTCCGGTGAGCAGTTCTTC. It codes for CASSLGGGSGEQFF.

A few counts support this clonotype. V is TRBV2 and J is TRBJ2-7; 9 nucleotides align to TRBD2. The CDR3 is made up of 11 amino acids. From germline, CDR1 is SNHLY and CDR2 FYNNEI. V trimming: 11 bases; J trimming: 3 bases; junction bases outside the gene matches: 2. The CDR3 loop is CAASGIYEQYV. The CDR3 region has the DNA TGTGCCGCTAGCGGGATCTACGAGCAGTACGTC.

V usage is TRBV9 and J usage is TRBJ2-2; unclear D gene. Trimming left V 0 bases short and J 0 bases short, with 9 bases between. The CDR3 consists of 16 residues. From germline, CDR1 is SGDLS and CDR2 YYNGEE. The CDR3 here is CASSVGLPANTGELFF. The CDR3, as DNA: TGTGCCAGCAGCGTAGGGCTTCCCGCGAACACCGGGGAGCTGTTTTTT.

This clonotype turned up a few times. The chain uses TRBV27 and TRBJ2-1; D gene uncertain. The CDR3 spans 13 residues. Deletions cut 6 bases from V and 4 bases from J, with 10 bases between. Germline CDR1 is MNHEY and CDR2 is SMNVEV (reference sequence). CDR3 region: CASSRRVYNEQFF. The CDR3 DNA is TGTGCCAGCAGCAGAAGGGTGTACAATGAGCAGTTCTTC.

This rearrangement joins TRBV6-5 to TRBJ2-3; D gene ambiguous. Germline V gene lookup returns CDR1 MNHEY and CDR2 SVGAGI. Trimming stripped 3 bases from V and 6 bases from J, with 7 bases between. CDR3 length equals 12 residues. The CDR3 protein is CASSYARDTQYF. The CDR3 DNA is TGTGCCAGCAGTTATGCAAGGGATACGCAGTATTTT.

This clonotype appeared a few times. This chain links TRBV6-6 with TRBJ1-3; TRBD1 aligns across 7 bases. The junction had 10 bases not matched to a gene; V was cut back by 5 bases and J by 0 bases. The CDR3 length is 17 residues. Germline lookup yields CDR1 MNHNY and CDR2 SVGAGI (reference sequence). CDR3 coding DNA: TGTGCCAGCAGTCATCTACCGGGACAGAGCTCTGGAAACACCATATATTTT. Protein sequence: CASSHLPGQSSGNTIYF.

In this sample, this clonotype turned up a few times. The CDR3 DNA sequence: TGCAGTGCTAGAGATAGGAGGGGGAACACTGAAGCTTTCTTT. It yields the protein CSARDRRGNTEAFF. The chain uses TRBV20-1 and TRBJ1-1; maybe TRBD1 (5 bases). From germline, CDR1 is DFQATT and CDR2 SNEGSKA (reference sequence). Between the trimmed V and J ends, which lost 0 bases and 1 base, there was a span of 9 bases. The CDR3 runs to 14 residues.